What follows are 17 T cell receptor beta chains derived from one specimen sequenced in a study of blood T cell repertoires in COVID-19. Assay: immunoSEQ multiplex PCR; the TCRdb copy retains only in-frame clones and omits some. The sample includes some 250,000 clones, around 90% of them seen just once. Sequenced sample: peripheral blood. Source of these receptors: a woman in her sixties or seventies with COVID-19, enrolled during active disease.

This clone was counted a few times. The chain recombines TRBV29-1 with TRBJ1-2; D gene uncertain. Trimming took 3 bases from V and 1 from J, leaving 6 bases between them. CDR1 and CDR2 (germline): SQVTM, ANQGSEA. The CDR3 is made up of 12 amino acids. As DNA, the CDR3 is TGCAGCGTTGACGTAATTAACTATGGCTACACCTTC. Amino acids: CSVDVINYGYTF.

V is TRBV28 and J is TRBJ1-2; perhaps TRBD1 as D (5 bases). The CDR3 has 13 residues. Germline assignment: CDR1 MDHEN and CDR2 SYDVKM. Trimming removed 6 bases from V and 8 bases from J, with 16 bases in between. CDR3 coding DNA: TGTGCCAGCAGGAGGGACGCTCGGGGGGGCTACACCTTC. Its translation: CASRRDARGGYTF.

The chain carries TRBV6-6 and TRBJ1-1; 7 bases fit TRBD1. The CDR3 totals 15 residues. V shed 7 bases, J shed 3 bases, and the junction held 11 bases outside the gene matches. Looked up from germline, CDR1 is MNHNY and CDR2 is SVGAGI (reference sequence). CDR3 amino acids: CASKTSGTAYTEAFF. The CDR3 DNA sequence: TGTGCCAGCAAAACTTCCGGGACAGCTTACACTGAAGCTTTCTTT.

The CDR3 loop is CASSLISGNTIYF. Here the CDR3 DNA reads TGTGCCAGCAGTTTAATATCTGGAAACACCATATATTTT. The genes are TRBV6-2 or TRBV6-3 and TRBJ1-3; D call uncertain. V was cut by 4 bases and J by 1 base, with 5 bases left in between. Looked up from germline, CDR1 is MNHEY and CDR2 is SVGEGT. The CDR3 spans 13 residues.

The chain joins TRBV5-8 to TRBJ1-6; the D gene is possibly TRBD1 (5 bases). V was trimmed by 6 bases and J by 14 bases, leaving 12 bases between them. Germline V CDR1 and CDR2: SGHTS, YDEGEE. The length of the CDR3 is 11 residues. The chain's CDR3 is CASIETGTLHF. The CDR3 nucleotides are TGTGCCAGCATCGAAACAGGAACCCTCCACTTT.

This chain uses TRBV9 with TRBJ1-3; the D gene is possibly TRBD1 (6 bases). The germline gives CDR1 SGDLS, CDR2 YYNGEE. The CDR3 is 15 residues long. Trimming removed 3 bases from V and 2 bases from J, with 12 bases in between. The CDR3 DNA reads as TGTGCCAGCAGCGCTACAGGGAATACTGGAAACACCATATATTTT. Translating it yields CASSATGNTGNTIYF.

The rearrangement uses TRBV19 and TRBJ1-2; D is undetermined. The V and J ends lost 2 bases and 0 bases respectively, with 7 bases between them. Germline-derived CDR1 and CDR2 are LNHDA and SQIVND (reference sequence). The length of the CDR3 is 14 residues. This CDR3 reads CASSIKPANYGYTF. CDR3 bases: TGTGCCAGTAGTATAAAACCAGCTAACTATGGCTACACCTTC.

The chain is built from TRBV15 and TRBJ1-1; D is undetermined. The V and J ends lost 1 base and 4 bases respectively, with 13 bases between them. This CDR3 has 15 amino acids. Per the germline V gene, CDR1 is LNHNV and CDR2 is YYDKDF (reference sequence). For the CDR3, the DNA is TGTGCCACCAGCAGAGTAAAGGCCGGGAGCACTGAAGCTTTCTTT. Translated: CATSRVKAGSTEAFF.

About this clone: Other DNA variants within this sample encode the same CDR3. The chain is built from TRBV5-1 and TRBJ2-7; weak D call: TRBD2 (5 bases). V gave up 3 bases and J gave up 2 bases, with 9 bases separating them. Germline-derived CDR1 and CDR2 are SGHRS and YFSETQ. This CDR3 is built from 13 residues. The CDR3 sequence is CASSSAGTYEQYF. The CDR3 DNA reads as TGCGCCAGCAGCTCGGCCGGGACCTACGAGCAGTACTTC.

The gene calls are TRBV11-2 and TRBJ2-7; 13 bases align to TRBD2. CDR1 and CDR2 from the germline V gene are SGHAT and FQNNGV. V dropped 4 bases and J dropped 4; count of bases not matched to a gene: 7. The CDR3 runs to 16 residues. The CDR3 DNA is TGTGCCAGCAGCTCCCCGACTAGCGGGAGGATTTACGAGCAGTACTTC. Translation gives CASSSPTSGRIYEQYF.

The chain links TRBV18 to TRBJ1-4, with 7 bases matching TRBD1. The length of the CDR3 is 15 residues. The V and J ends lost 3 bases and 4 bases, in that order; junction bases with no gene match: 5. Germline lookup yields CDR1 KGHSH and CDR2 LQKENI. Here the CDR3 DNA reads TGTGCCAGCTCACCCCGGACAGGACGTAATGAAAAACTGTTTTTT. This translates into CASSPRTGRNEKLFF.

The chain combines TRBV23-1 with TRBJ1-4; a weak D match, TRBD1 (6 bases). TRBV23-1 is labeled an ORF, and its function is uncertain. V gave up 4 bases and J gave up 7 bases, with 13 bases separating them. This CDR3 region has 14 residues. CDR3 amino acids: CASSRGGRFEKLFF. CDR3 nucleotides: TGCGCCAGCAGTCGGGGGGGCCGGTTTGAAAAACTGTTTTTT.

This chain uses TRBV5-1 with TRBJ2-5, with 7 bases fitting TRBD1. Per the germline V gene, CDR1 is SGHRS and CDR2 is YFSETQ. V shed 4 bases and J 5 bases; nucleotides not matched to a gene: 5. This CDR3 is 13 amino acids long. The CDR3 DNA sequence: TGCGCCAGCAGCACACAGGGGTGGGAGACCCAGTACTTC. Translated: CASSTQGWETQYF.

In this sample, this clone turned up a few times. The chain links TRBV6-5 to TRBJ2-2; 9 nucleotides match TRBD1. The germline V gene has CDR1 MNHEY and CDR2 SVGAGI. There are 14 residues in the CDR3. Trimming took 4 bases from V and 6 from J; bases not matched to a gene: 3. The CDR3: CASSSRTGAGELFF. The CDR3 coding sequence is TGTGCCAGCAGTTCCAGGACAGGGGCCGGGGAGCTGTTTTTT.

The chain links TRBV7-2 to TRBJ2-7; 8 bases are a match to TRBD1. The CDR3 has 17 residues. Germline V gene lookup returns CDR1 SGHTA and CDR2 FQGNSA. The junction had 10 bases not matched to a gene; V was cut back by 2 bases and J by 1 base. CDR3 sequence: CASSLNARGTGSYEQYF. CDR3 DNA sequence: TGTGCCAGCAGCTTAAACGCGAGGGGGACAGGATCCTACGAGCAGTACTTC.

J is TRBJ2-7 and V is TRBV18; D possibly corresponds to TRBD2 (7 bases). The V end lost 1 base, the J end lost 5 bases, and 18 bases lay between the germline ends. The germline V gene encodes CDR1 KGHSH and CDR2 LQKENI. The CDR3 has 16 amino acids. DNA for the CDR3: TGTGCCAGCTCACCACTCAGCCCTGGGGGGGGCAACGAGCAGTACTTC. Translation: CASSPLSPGGGNEQYF.

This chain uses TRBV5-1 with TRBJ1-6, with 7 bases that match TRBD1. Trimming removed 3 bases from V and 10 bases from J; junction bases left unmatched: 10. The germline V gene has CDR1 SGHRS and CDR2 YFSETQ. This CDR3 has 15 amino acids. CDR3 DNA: TGCGCCAGCAGCTCAAACCGGGACAGCAACTCACCCCTCCACTTT. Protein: CASSSNRDSNSPLHF.